Sequencing of this T cell receptor (beta chain) was carried out in a study of early T cells in non-severe SARS-CoV-2 infection. This clonotype has only a few counts. Individual cDNA molecules each received unique molecular identifiers attached to them. TCRdb reanalysed the 5' RACE reads using MiXCR and keeps one entry per CDR3 protein. The table includes about 110,000 distinct CDR3 sequences, about 12% detected once. V gave up 4 bases and J gave up 11 bases; unmatched junction bases: 6. The CDR3 loop spans 12 amino acids. This receptor was identified in an adult who was a healthcare worker with PCR-confirmed SARS-CoV-2 infection or an uninfected control (not recorded which). The chain joins TRBV12-3 or TRBV12-4 to TRBJ1-1; TRBD1 agrees at 8 bases. This specimen was whole blood, taken at baseline. The CDR3, as DNA: TGTGCCAGCAGTTGGACAGGGCTAGGGGCTTTCTTT. The encoded protein is CASSWTGLGAFF.